This is a list of T cell receptor beta chains from one sample in a study of PD-L1 blockade in urothelial cancer. Sequenced by immunoSEQ multiplex PCR; TCRdb stores in-frame clones only, minus some. Counted here are fewer than 45,000 clones, around four fifths occurring once; the ten biggest clones make up approximately 15%. The material was PBMCs, obtained around atezolizumab (anti-PD-L1) treatment. These receptors were taken from a man aged 60 to 69 with urothelial cancer. Both conserved end residues are part of each CDR3. A D gene is named only where the DNA matches it firmly. The size of a clone is reported for some rows only, either as once, few or many, or as a class for expanded clones.

D,size,V,J,DNA,CDR3
TRBD1,-,TRBV10-3,TRBJ1-2,TGTGCCATCAGTTTACAGGGGGCTGGTGGCTACACCTTC,CAISLQGAGGYTF
-,-,TRBV2,TRBJ1-5,TGTGCCAGCAGTGATGTGCGGCGGAGGCCCCAGCATTTT,CASSDVRRRPQHF
-,few,TRBV9,TRBJ2-1,TGTGCCAGCAAGGCTAGCGAGACTAGGGACAATGAGCAGTTCTTC,CASKASETRDNEQFF
-,few,TRBV2,TRBJ2-3,TGTGCCAGCAGTGACAGGCGCACAGATACGCAGTATTTT,CASSDRRTDTQYF
-,few,TRBV19,TRBJ1-1,TGTGCCAGTGGGCGGAGGTCTGAAGCTTTCTTT,CASGRRSEAFF
-,-,TRBV28,TRBJ2-2,TGTGCCAGCAGTGACCCCCGGGGACAACAAACCACCGGGGAGCTGTTTTTT,CASSDPRGQQTTGELFF
TRBD2,-,TRBV7-2,TRBJ2-7,TGTGCCAGCAGCTTAGCGGCAGCGGGGCCATACGAGCAGTACTTC,CASSLAAAGPYEQYF
-,-,TRBV10-1,TRBJ1-1,TGCGCCAGCAGTGAGTCGGGCATGAACACTGAAGCTTTCTTT,CASSESGMNTEAFF
-,-,TRBV5-1,TRBJ2-1,TGCGCCAGCAGCTTGGACCAGCGGGTGAATGAGCAGTTCTTC,CASSLDQRVNEQFF
-,-,TRBV5-1,TRBJ2-2,TGCGCCAGCAGCTTTAAACGGGATTCGAACACCGGGGAGCTGTTTTTT,CASSFKRDSNTGELFF
-,-,TRBV14,TRBJ1-1,TGTGCCAGCAGCCAAGAGGGCGGGGGATACACTGAAGCTTTCTTT,CASSQEGGGYTEAFF
TRBD2,-,TRBV15,TRBJ2-3,TGTGCCACCAGCAGAGATAAGCCCCCCGGGGGGGGCACAGATACGCAGTATTTT,CATSRDKPPGGGTDTQYF
-,-,TRBV7-9,TRBJ2-7,TGTGCCAGCAGCTCAGGGGAATCCTACGAGCAGTACTTC,CASSSGESYEQYF
-,-,TRBV15,TRBJ1-5,TGTGCCACCAGCGAAAACCCCCCTCTCTATAGCAATCAGCCCCAGCATTTT,CATSENPPLYSNQPQHF
TRBD1,-,TRBV4-3,TRBJ2-7,TGCGCCAGCAGCCAAGAGTCAGGGGGCTCCTACGAGCAGTACTTC,CASSQESGGSYEQYF
TRBD1,-,TRBV5-4,TRBJ2-6,TGTGCAACCGGGACAGGGGCTGGGGCCAACGTCCTGACTTTC,CATGTGAGANVLTF
-,-,TRBV18,TRBJ1-1,TGTGCCAGCTCACCAAGTCCAGGGTTAAACACTGAAGCTTTCTTT,CASSPSPGLNTEAFF
TRBD2,-,TRBV19,TRBJ2-3,TGTGCCAGTAGTATAGCGGCACTAGCGGGCCGCACAGATACGCAGTATTTT,CASSIAALAGRTDTQYF
-,-,TRBV13,TRBJ2-3,TGTGCCAGCAGTTCACGGCAGGCTAGCACAGATACGCAGTATTTT,CASSSRQASTDTQYF
-,once,TRBV6-6,TRBJ1-2,TGTGCCAGCAGTTACGATGGGACCTCAGCGGGGGGCTACACCTTC,CASSYDGTSAGGYTF
TRBD1,-,TRBV4-1,TRBJ1-1,TGCGCCAGCAGCCAATTCGCGACAGGGGCAAGGAACACTGAAGCTTTCTTT,CASSQFATGARNTEAFF
TRBD2,few,TRBV29-1,TRBJ2-3,TGCAGCGTTCCACCCGAATCTAGCGGGGGGCCAGATACGCAGTATTTT,CSVPPESSGGPDTQYF
-,few,TRBV9,TRBJ2-5,TGTGCCAGCAGCGATTCTAGCGCCGAGCAAGAGACCCAGTACTTC,CASSDSSAEQETQYF
-,-,TRBV5-3,TRBJ2-1,TGTGCCAAAATCCCCGCAGGCTACAATGAGCAGTTCTTC,CAKIPAGYNEQFF
-,-,TRBV28,TRBJ2-7,TGTGCCAGCAGTCCTTCCGTACCTAGATCCTACGAGCAGTACTTC,CASSPSVPRSYEQYF
TRBD2,few,TRBV15,TRBJ2-2,TGTGCCACCAGCAGAGATGTATTGGCGGGAGGCGGTACGAACACCGGGGAGCTGTTTTTT,CATSRDVLAGGGTNTGELFF
TRBD1,-,TRBV7-6,TRBJ2-2,TGTGCCAGCAGTTTAGGACAGGGGCGGAACACCGGGGAGCTGTTTTTT,CASSLGQGRNTGELFF
TRBD1,-,TRBV11-3,TRBJ2-5,TGTGCCAGCAGCCTATCAGGGGGAGTTCTTGAGACCCAGTACTTC,CASSLSGGVLETQYF
TRBD2,once,TRBV9,TRBJ2-5,TGTGCCAGCAGCGTAGGGGCGGGGGGGCGCCAAGAGACCCAGTACTTC,CASSVGAGGRQETQYF
TRBD1,-,TRBV6-6,TRBJ2-2,TGTGCCATCTCGACAGGGGGCACCGGGGAGCTGTTTTTT,CAISTGGTGELFF
TRBD1,-,TRBV2,TRBJ2-1,TGTGCCAGCAGCCGCGGGACAGGGTCGTACAATGAGCAGTTCTTC,CASSRGTGSYNEQFF
TRBD2,-,TRBV7-6,TRBJ2-7,TGTGCCAGCAGCTTAGGTAGCGGGAGGGCCTACGAGCAGTACTTC,CASSLGSGRAYEQYF
-,-,TRBV10-3,TRBJ1-2,TGTGCCATCAGTGGCAGGGACTATGGCTACACCTTC,CAISGRDYGYTF
-,-,TRBV7-9,TRBJ1-6,TGTGCCAGCAGCCCCCTCGTGAGAGATGATTCACCCCTCCACTTT,CASSPLVRDDSPLHF
-,-,TRBV29-1,TRBJ1-1,TGCAGCGTTGAGGGTCGTCTGAGCGCCGGGGGAGCTTTCTTT,CSVEGRLSAGGAFF
TRBD2,once,TRBV9,TRBJ2-1,TGTGCCAGCAGCGTCGCGGGACTAGCGGCGGAGCAGTTCTTC,CASSVAGLAAEQFF
-,-,TRBV10-3,TRBJ2-3,TGTGCCATCAGTGAGAGGGGCGGCCTCAGCACAGATACGCAGTATTTT,CAISERGGLSTDTQYF
-,-,TRBV19,TRBJ1-3,TGTGCCAGTACTTGGACAGACTCTGGAAACACCATATATTTT,CASTWTDSGNTIYF
TRBD2,-,TRBV6-6,TRBJ2-3,TGTGCCAGCCTACTGACTAGCAGGAATACGCAGTATTTT,CASLLTSRNTQYF
TRBD1,once,TRBV2,TRBJ2-7,TGTGCCAGCAGCGAAAGGGACAGGGGGACCTACGAGCAGTACTTC,CASSERDRGTYEQYF
-,-,TRBV10-2,TRBJ1-2,TGCGCCAGCAGTGAGGGACTTCGCTATGGCTACACCTTC,CASSEGLRYGYTF
TRBD2,few,TRBV11-2,TRBJ2-1,TGTGCCAGCAGCTCGCCGGGCGGGAGTGCCCGAGCCGTCTTC,CASSSPGGSARAVF
-,many,TRBV5-1,TRBJ1-3,TGCGCCAGCAGCTTGGATGGCTTCTCTGGAAACACCATATATTTT,CASSLDGFSGNTIYF
TRBD1,-,TRBV19,TRBJ1-4,TGTGCCAGTAGTCCAGGACAGGGACGGGCAACTAATGAAAAACTGTTTTTT,CASSPGQGRATNEKLFF
-,-,TRBV10-3,TRBJ2-3,TGTGCCGCCGGGAGCACAGATACGCAGTATTTT,CAAGSTDTQYF